This T cell receptor beta chain is drawn from a study of cytomegalovirus exposure and HLA in healthy donors. Notes on the study in general: Through in vitro validation, a few CMV-associated chains were shown to be specific for CMV antigens. Rarity characterized most TCR sequences, yet some public TCRs appeared in many donors. According to the study, about 180 TCR beta chains were cytomegalovirus-associated.

Profiling relied on immunoSEQ multiplex PCR, and the TCRdb table lists in-frame clones only, not all of them. The sample carries approximately 190,000 clones, more than 65% recorded once. Note on this clone: Its antigen remains unidentified.

CDR3 length: 14 residues. The ends lost 4 bases at V and 6 bases at J; junction bases unmatched: 6. Germline V CDR1 and CDR2: LNHDA, SQIVND (reference sequence). The clonotype was recovered from a woman aged 25 to 39 in good health and CMV-seropositive. The sample comprised PBMCs. This chain uses TRBV19 with TRBJ1-5; 7 bases match TRBD1. The CDR3 region is CASSKTGIGQPQHF. The CDR3 DNA is TGTGCCAGTAGTAAGACAGGGATTGGTCAGCCCCAGCATTTT.